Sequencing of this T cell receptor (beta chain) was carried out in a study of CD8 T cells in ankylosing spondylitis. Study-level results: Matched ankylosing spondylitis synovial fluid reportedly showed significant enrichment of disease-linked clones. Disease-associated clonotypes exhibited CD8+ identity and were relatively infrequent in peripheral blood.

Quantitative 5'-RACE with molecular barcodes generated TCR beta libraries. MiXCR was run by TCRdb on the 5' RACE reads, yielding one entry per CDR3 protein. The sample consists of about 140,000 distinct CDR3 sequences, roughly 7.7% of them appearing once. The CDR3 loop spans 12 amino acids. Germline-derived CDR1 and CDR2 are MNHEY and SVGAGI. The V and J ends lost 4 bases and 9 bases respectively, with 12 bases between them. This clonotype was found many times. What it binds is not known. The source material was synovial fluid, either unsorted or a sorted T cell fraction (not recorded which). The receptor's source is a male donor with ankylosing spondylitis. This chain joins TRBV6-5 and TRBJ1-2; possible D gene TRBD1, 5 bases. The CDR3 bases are TGTGCCAGCAGTTTCGGGGCCGACCGCTACACCTTC. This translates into CASSFGADRYTF.